This T cell receptor beta chain emerged from a study of technical replicates of blood from a few donors (dated by TCRdb to about 2017). To prepare the library, the immunoSEQ multiplex PCR assay was applied. This is the immuneACCESS table as TCRdb keeps it, with only in-frame sequences that have V and J called. A part of the clones is gone; compared with another copy, unresolved V genes explain less than half, and the rest is unexplained. In all, the sample holds over 85,000 clones, and over 90% of those were seen once. The ten most abundant clones make up about 0.27% of the sample. Relative to germline, V is 5 bases shorter and J is 3 bases shorter, with 14 bases between their ends. Reading from cysteine to phenylalanine, the CDR3 counts 14 amino acids. The CDR3 DNA has 42 bases and is translated from base 1. The germline V gene supplies CDR1 SGHVS and CDR2 FQNEAQ. As to this clone: What antigen it recognizes has not been identified. The input lacks base qualities; no much larger clone sits a single base away.

Material: T cells isolated from PBMCs. This clonotype was sampled from a human donor in good health. The chain employs TRBV7-8 and TRBJ2-7, and possibly TRBD2, on 5 matching bases. The sequenced DNA: TGTGCCAGCAGCGAACTAGGCAATGGCTACGAGCAGTACTTC. Translated, this is CASSELGNGYEQYF.